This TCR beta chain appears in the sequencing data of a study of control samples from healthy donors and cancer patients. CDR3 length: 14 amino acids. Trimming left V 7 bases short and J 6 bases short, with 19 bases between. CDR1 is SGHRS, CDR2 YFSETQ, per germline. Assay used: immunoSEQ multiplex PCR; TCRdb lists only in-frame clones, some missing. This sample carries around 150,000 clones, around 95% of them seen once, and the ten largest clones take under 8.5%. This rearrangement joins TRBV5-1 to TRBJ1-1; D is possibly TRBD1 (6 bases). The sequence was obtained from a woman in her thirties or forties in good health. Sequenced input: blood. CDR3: CASWPGGGLSEAFF. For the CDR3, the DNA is TGCGCCAGCTGGCCCGGAGGGGGGCTTTCTGAAGCTTTCTTT.